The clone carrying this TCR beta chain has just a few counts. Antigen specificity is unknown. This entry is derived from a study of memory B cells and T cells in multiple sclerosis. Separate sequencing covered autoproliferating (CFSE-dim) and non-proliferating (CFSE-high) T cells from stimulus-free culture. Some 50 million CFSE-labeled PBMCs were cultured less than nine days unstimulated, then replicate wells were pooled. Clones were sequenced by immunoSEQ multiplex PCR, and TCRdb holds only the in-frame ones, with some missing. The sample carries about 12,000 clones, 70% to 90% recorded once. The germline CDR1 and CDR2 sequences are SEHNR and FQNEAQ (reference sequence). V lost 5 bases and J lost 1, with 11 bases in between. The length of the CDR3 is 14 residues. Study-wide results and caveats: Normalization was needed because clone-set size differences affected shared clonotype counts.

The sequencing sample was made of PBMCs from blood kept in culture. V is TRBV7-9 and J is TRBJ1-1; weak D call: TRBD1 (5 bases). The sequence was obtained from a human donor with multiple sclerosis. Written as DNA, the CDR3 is TGTGCCAGCAGCCCGGGACTCACGAACACTGAAGCTTTCTTT. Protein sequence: CASSPGLTNTEAFF.